This T cell receptor beta chain originates from a study of blood T cell repertoires in COVID-19. The overall study: The United States, Italy and Spain supplied acute and convalescent COVID-19 samples. The analysed material was cDNA or gDNA that came from T cells, B-cell-depleted T cells, or PBMCs.

In the original analysis: Reference gene primer amplification gave estimated nucleated cell counts. Here immunoSEQ multiplex PCR was the method, and the copy in TCRdb shows in-frame clones only, minus some. That table gives V, J and clone size, and the DNA gave D and trimming. The data show about 120,000 clones, approximately 81% seen once. The clonotype originates from a woman at least 80 years old with acute or convalescent COVID-19. Sequenced: peripheral blood.

The CDR3 region is CASSIGGLRSGNTIYF. CDR3 bases: TGTGCCAGTAGTATAGGAGGGCTACGCTCTGGAAACACCATATATTTT. The chain uses TRBV19 and TRBJ1-3; D is unclear. The V end lost 1 base, the J end lost 0 bases, and 10 bases lay between the germline ends. CDR1 and CDR2 (germline): LNHDA, SQIVND (reference sequence). The CDR3 runs 16 residues.